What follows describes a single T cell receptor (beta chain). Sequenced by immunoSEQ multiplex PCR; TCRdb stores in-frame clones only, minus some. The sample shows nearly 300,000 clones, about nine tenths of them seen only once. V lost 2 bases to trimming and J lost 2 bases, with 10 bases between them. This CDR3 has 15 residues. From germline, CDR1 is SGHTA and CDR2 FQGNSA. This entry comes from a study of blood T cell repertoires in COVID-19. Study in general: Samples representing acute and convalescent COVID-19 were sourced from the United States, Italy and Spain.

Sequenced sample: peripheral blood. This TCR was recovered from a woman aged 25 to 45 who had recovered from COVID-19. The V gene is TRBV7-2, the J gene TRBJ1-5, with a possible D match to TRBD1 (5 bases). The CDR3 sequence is CASSLSREGNQPQHF. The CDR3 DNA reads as TGTGCCAGCAGCTTAAGCAGGGAGGGCAATCAGCCCCAGCATTTT.